Listed below are T cell receptor beta chains from one sample, sequenced in a study of CD4 and CD8 cells across lung adenocarcinoma regions. MiXCR, run by TCRdb on the PCR reads, gives a single entry per CDR3 protein. The sample lists more than 9,500 distinct CDR3 sequences, around 48% occurring once. The source material was CD8+ T cells from the margin of a lung tumor. The origin of the receptors is a female donor with lung adenocarcinoma. The CD4 and CD8 labels of this study may be unreliable. Both conserved end residues are part of each CDR3. Fields, in order: D gene, clone size, V gene, J gene, CDR3 DNA, CDR3 protein. D genes are given only for firm matches. Size tells how often a clone was seen (once, few, many) or the class of an expanded clone, and some rows leave it out.

>NA|medium-sized|TRBV12-3/TRBV12-4|TRBJ2-2
TGTGCCAGCAGTTTTGATTTGTTTAGCCGGGAGCTGTTTTTT
CASSFDLFSRELFF
>NA|many|TRBV6-5|TRBJ2-2
TGTGCCAGCAGTTGGGAAAGGGTCACCGGGGAGCTGTTTTTT
CASSWERVTGELFF
>TRBD1|NA|TRBV19|TRBJ2-5
TGTGCCAGTAGGAAATGGGACAGGAACCAAGAGACCCAGTACTTC
CASRKWDRNQETQYF
>NA|NA|TRBV7-2|TRBJ2-7
TGTGCCAGCAGCTTAGCGGGGGGCAACGAGCAGTACTTC
CASSLAGGNEQYF
>NA|many|TRBV6-4|TRBJ2-3
TGTGCCAGCATTAACGGGTGGCCATATGCTGCTGCTAGCACAGATACGCAGTATTTT
CASINGWPYAAASTDTQYF
>TRBD2|many|TRBV7-2|TRBJ2-1
TGTGCCAGCAGCACCGGACTAGCGGGGGTCAATGAGCAGTTCTTC
CASSTGLAGVNEQFF
>NA|many|TRBV6-5|TRBJ1-1
TGTGCCAGCAGTTACGGGAGGGACACTGAAGCTTTCTTT
CASSYGRDTEAFF
>TRBD2|NA|TRBV4-1|TRBJ2-3
TGCGCCAGCAGCCAAGAGGGGGCTTTAGCGGGGATCACAGATACGCAGTATTTT
CASSQEGALAGITDTQYF
>TRBD2|many|TRBV11-2|TRBJ2-1
TGTGCCAGCAGCGGGGGACTAGCGGGGTCCGGGGAGCAGTTCTTC
CASSGGLAGSGEQFF
>NA|NA|TRBV6-5|TRBJ2-1
TGTGCCAGCAGATTCTCGGCTATTAGCGGAAATGCGCAGTTCTTT
CASRFSAISGNAQFF
>NA|medium-sized|TRBV6-1|TRBJ2-5
TGTGCCAGCAGTGAAGCGGGGCACGACCAAGAGACCCAGTACTTC
CASSEAGHDQETQYF
>TRBD1|few|TRBV6-5|TRBJ2-7
TGTGCCAGCAGTTATTCGTGGACAGGGGGCGAGCAGTACTTC
CASSYSWTGGEQYF
>TRBD1|NA|TRBV2|TRBJ2-3
TGTGCCAGCAGTCGGGACAGCGAAAGCACAGATACGCAGTATTTT
CASSRDSESTDTQYF
>TRBD1|many|TRBV6-5|TRBJ1-2
TGTGCCAGCATTAGGACAGGGGGCGTCTATGGCTACACCTTC
CASIRTGGVYGYTF
>NA|NA|TRBV27|TRBJ2-7
TGTGCCAGCCGGAGGGGCCCTGACTACGAGCAGTACTTC
CASRRGPDYEQYF
>NA|NA|TRBV6-5|TRBJ2-3
TGTGCCAGCAGTTACTCGCGGGTCAGCACAGATACGCAGTATTTT
CASSYSRVSTDTQYF
>NA|NA|TRBV6-1|TRBJ2-3
TGTGCCAGCAAGGGCAGGGTGCATAACGGTACGCAGTATTTT
CASKGRVHNGTQYF
>NA|NA|TRBV6-5|TRBJ2-3
TGTGCCAGCAGATTCTCGGGGGTGAGCACAGATGAGCAGTATTTC
CASRFSGVSTDEQYF
>TRBD1|NA|TRBV25-1|TRBJ2-2
TGTGCCAGCAGTCCTGCAAGGGGGCATAGCGGGGAGCTGTTTTTT
CASSPARGHSGELFF
>TRBD2|many|TRBV10-3|TRBJ2-7
TGTGCCATCAGAATCGGACTAGCGGGAGTCAATGAGCAGTACTTC
CAIRIGLAGVNEQYF
>NA|NA|TRBV10-2|TRBJ2-3
TGCGCCAGCAGTGTGGGGTCAAACTCGAAAGATACGCAGTACTTT
CASSVGSNSKDTQYF
>TRBD1|NA|TRBV10-1|TRBJ2-3
TGCGCCAGCGCGGGGGACAGGGCCAAAAATATTCAGTATTTT
CASAGDRAKNIQYF
>NA|NA|TRBV3-1|TRBJ2-4
TGTGCCAGCAGCCAAAGGGGGGCGAAAAACATTCAGTACTTC
CASSQRGAKNIQYF
>TRBD1|NA|TRBV15|TRBJ2-1
TGTGCCACCAGCACTTCCACAGGGGGCCCCTACAATGAGCAGTTCTTC
CATSTSTGGPYNEQFF
>NA|medium-sized|TRBV27|TRBJ2-2
TGTGCCAGCAGTCAGAACACCGGGGAGCTGTTTTTT
CASSQNTGELFF